This TCR beta chain was identified in a study of cytomegalovirus exposure and HLA in healthy donors. Notes on the study in general: In a later analysis, across HLA loci, associated TCR counts were highest for DRB1, lowest for HLA-C. Across donors, presence/absence analyses took sequencing depth to be roughly uniform.

There are 14 residues in the CDR3. Losses at the gene ends were 5 bases for V and 7 bases for J; bases not matched to a gene: 5. Germline V lookup: CDR1 SGHTA, CDR2 FQGNSA. 60 Vbeta and 13 Jbeta primers were used in PCR. Assay used: immunoSEQ multiplex PCR; TCRdb lists only in-frame clones, some missing. Of 95,000 to 150,000 clones in the sample, about 80% are singletons; the top ten hold roughly 3.5%. This clone was observed a few times. Its antigen is currently unknown. The sequence was collected from a man aged 35-49 years in good health and CMV-seronegative. The rearrangement links TRBV7-2 to TRBJ1-2, with TRBD1 matching over 12 bases. Sequences were obtained from PBMCs. CDR3 protein: CASSLGTGGSGYTF. In DNA form, the CDR3 reads TGTGCCAGCAGCCTGGGGACAGGGGGCAGTGGCTACACCTTC.